The 8 T cell receptor beta chains below all came from one sample that was sequenced in a study of CD8+CD57+ T cells in acquired aplastic anemia. The sequenced patients had an expansion of CD8+CD57+ cells seen by flow cytometry. For CDR3 and TCR beta VDJ profiling, genomic DNA was the template used. TCRdb reanalysed the reads using MiXCR and keeps one entry per CDR3 protein. This sample has some 200,000 distinct CDR3 sequences, with about half found just once. The material sequenced was sorted CD4+, CD8+, or CD8+CD57+ T cells (not recorded which) from PBMCs. These receptors all stem from a human donor with aplastic anemia.

This clonotype was counted only a few times. The chain combines TRBV6-1 with TRBJ2-1; 10 nucleotides align to TRBD2. Losses at the gene ends were 5 bases for V and 12 bases for J; bases not matched to a gene: 10. Per the germline V gene, CDR1 is MNHNS and CDR2 is SASEGT. This CDR3 is built from 14 residues. The CDR3 region is CASSRAGGVHGQFF. The CDR3 DNA reads TGTGCCAGCAGTCGAGCGGGAGGGGTTCATGGGCAGTTCTTC.

Only one count was recorded for this clonotype. The chain uses TRBV2 and TRBJ2-7; possibly TRBD2 for D (6 bases). Trimming removed 6 bases from V and 7 bases from J, with 13 bases in between. Germline CDR1 SNHLY, CDR2 FYNNEI. The CDR3 runs to 12 residues. The CDR3, as DNA: TGTGCCAGCAGGGCGCAACGGGGGGAGCAGTACTTC. Protein: CASRAQRGEQYF.

This clonotype was seen a few times. The rearrangement uses TRBV10-3 and TRBJ1-6, with no clear D. The CDR3 runs to 15 residues. From germline, CDR1 is ENHRY and CDR2 SYGVKD. Trimming removed 0 bases at V and 5 bases at J, with 8 bases between. The CDR3 DNA follows: TGTGCCATCAGTGAGTCAATAGGGAATAATTCACCCCTCCACTTT. The encoded protein is CAISESIGNNSPLHF.

The chain combines TRBV9 with TRBJ2-7; 7 positions agree with TRBD1. The CDR3 totals 14 residues. Germline V gene sequence: CDR1 SGDLS, CDR2 YYNGEE. The CDR3 protein is CAAPAGTESYEQYF. CDR3 bases: TGTGCTGCCCCCGCTGGGACAGAGTCCTACGAGCAGTACTTC.

This clonotype was counted only a few times. The gene calls are TRBV24-1 and TRBJ2-3; D not resolved. The CDR3 sequence is 13 residues long. CDR1 KGHDR and CDR2 SFDVKD come from the germline V gene. V was shortened by 0 bases and J by 5 bases, with 5 bases between the two germline ends. As DNA, the CDR3 is TGTGCCACCAGTGATTTGGACGGAGATACGCAGTATTTT. It specifies CATSDLDGDTQYF.

The rearrangement links TRBV19 to TRBJ1-2; D may be TRBD1 (5 bases). V lost 7 bases and J lost 7, with 13 bases in between. CDR3 size: 12 residues. Germline loops: CDR1 LNHDA, CDR2 SQIVND (reference sequence). CDR3 in DNA: TGTGCCAGTACCCAGGGCCTGGGTGGCTACACCTTC. Encoded protein: CASTQGLGGYTF.

Comments on this clonotype: It may be a read error: a sequence one base away is much more abundant. Likely a read error: the CDR3 ends without its conserved phenylalanine or tryptophan. In DNA, the CDR3 is TGTGCCAGCAGTCCAACCTACGAGCAGTACCTC. Its translation: CASSPTYEQYL. The chain employs TRBV6-1 and TRBJ2-7; D uncertain. Germline V lookup: CDR1 MNHNS, CDR2 SASEGT. The CDR3 runs 11 residues. Trimming shortened V by 5 bases and J by 2 bases, and 4 bases separated the two germline ends.

The table lists this clonotype with many counts. Here the CDR3 reads CASREPTSLVPQQYF. The CDR3 DNA is TGTGCCAGCCGAGAGCCGACCTCCCTTGTACCCCAGCAGTACTTC. The chain uses TRBV2 and TRBJ2-7, with unresolved D. Looked up from germline, CDR1 is SNHLY and CDR2 is FYNNEI. V lost 8 bases and J 8 bases, leaving 25 bases between the germline ends. The CDR3 contains 15 residues. The full variable domain, completed using reference TRBV2 and TRBJ2-7, is EPEVTQTPSHQVTQMGQEVILRCVPISNHLYFYWYRQILGQKVEFLVSFYNNEISEKSEIFDDQFSVERPDGSNFTLKIRSTKLEDSAMYFCASREPTSLVPQQYFGPGTRLTVT.